The clone carrying this TCR beta chain turned up a few times. As processed by the authors: Quantification of nucleated cells was approximated via reference gene primer amplification. Sequenced by immunoSEQ multiplex PCR; TCRdb stores in-frame clones only, minus some. That table is the source of V, J and clone size, and D and trimming were worked out from the DNA. The sample has more than 110,000 clones, about nine tenths seen once. The sample belongs to a study of blood T cell repertoires in COVID-19. About the study: Sites in the United States, Italy and Spain provided acute and convalescent COVID-19 samples. PBMCs, B-cell-depleted T cells, or T cells provided the cDNA or gDNA that made up the material.

The CDR3 is made up of 14 amino acids. Trimming stripped 6 bases from V and 10 bases from J, with 18 bases between. Germline V gene data show CDR1 as SEHNR and CDR2 as FQNEAQ (reference sequence). Source material: PBMCs or T cells enriched from blood (not recorded which). V usage is TRBV7-9 and J usage is TRBJ1-4; no firm D call. The TCR was taken from a man aged 45-65 years who had recovered from COVID-19. The CDR3 spells CASSFGQEALKLFF. The CDR3 DNA is TGTGCCAGCAGTTTTGGCCAGGAGGCCTTAAAACTGTTTTTT.